The 4 T cell receptor beta chains below come from one sample, sequenced in a study of CXCR3-negative and CXCR3-positive naive CD8 T cells. Overall study results and limits: Greater hydrophobicity was found in TRB CDR3s of CXCR3-positive naive cells than of CXCR3-negative naive cells.

UMI-tagged TRB cDNA libraries were built via 5' RACE. TCRdb re-called the 5' RACE reads; one entry per CDR3 protein, DNA not given. Its listing shows about 130,000 distinct CDR3 sequences. Which antigens these TCRs recognize remains unknown. Material for sequencing was naive CXCR3+ CD8+ T cells from blood. As for subset: CD45RO-CCR7+CD27+CD95- naive CD8+ T cells expressing CXCR3 (TNR3+). The receptors come from a human donor in good health. Some clones in this sample may be carry-over from other donors' samples.

The chain has TRBV5-1 and TRBJ2-1; TCRdb names TRBD1, which stays unverified in the absence of DNA. Germline V gives CDR1 SGHRS, CDR2 YFSETQ. CDR3 length: 15 residues. The CDR3 protein is CASSFETVIDNEQFF.

V gene TRBV24-1 combines with J gene TRBJ2-5; TCRdb's assignment of TRBD2 cannot be checked, as there is no DNA. The CDR3 has 14 residues. Germline V gene sequence: CDR1 KGHDR, CDR2 SFDVKD. The CDR3 loop reads CATSEGGLGETQYF.

The chain recombines TRBV29-1 with TRBJ2-5; lacking DNA, the TRBD2 call made by TCRdb goes unchecked. Per germline, CDR1 SQVTM and CDR2 ANQGSEA. The CDR3 is 16 residues long. The CDR3 protein is CSVDGGSGLNQETQYF. Together with reference TRBV29-1 and TRBJ2-5, the CDR3 gives the full variable domain: SAVISQKPSRDICQRGTSLTIQCQVDSQVTMMFWYRQQPGQSLTLIATANQGSEATYESGFVIDKFPISRPNLTFSTLTVSNMSPEDSSIYLCSVDGGSGLNQETQYFGPGTRLLVL.

The V and J genes are TRBV7-9 and TRBJ2-2. The length of the CDR3 is 14 residues. CDR1 is SEHNR, CDR2 FQNEAQ, per germline (reference sequence). The CDR3 spells CAAVGNPNTGELFF. The full variable domain, with the rest looked up from reference TRBV7-9 and TRBJ2-2, is DTGVSQNPRHKITKRGQNVTFRCDPISEHNRLYWYRQTLGQGPEFLTYFQNEAQLEKSRLLSDRFSAERPKGSFSTLEIQRTEQGDSAMYLCAAVGNPNTGELFFGEGSRLTVL.